The rows below give T cell receptor beta chains drawn from one sample of a study of cytomegalovirus exposure and HLA in healthy donors. Assay: immunoSEQ multiplex PCR; the TCRdb copy retains only in-frame clones and omits some. Among some 240,000 clones listed, over 80% were seen once. Sequences were obtained from PBMCs. All receptors come from a young woman in good health and CMV-seronegative. Both conserved end residues are part of each CDR3. Each record gives: clone size, J gene, V gene, CDR3 protein. Size tells how often a clone was seen (once, few, many) or the class of an expanded clone, and some rows leave it out.

>NA|TRBJ2-7|TRBV5-4
CASSLDPGQGAYEQYF
>NA|TRBJ1-1|TRBV5-1
CASSSLRGPTEAFF
>NA|TRBJ2-7|TRBV7-9
CASSLGGSRDF
>NA|TRBJ1-4|TRBV27
CASSLGVTNEKLFF
>once|TRBJ2-1|TRBV2
CASRPVVSSYNEQFF
>NA|TRBJ1-4|TRBV2
CASSVGNSNEKLFF
>NA|TRBJ1-1|TRBV9
CASSVATGGTEAFF
>NA|TRBJ2-1|TRBV10-1
CASSVSNWGVQFF
>NA|TRBJ2-3|TRBV6-5
CASRKSTDTQYF
>NA|TRBJ1-1|TRBV13
CASSLTAGRRAFF
>NA|TRBJ1-5|TRBV6-5
CASSQVGRVGAQHF
>few|TRBJ2-1|TRBV7-8
CASSLERQGRNEQFF
>few|TRBJ2-2|TRBV5-8
CASSFRGLNTGELFF
>NA|TRBJ2-1|TRBV9
CASSVGGGRDEQFF
>NA|TRBJ2-7|TRBV7-9
CASSFVSSGYEQYF
>few|TRBJ2-2|TRBV2
CASIPGRNTGELFF